This T cell receptor (beta chain) was documented in a study of OX40 agonist ivuxolimab in advanced cancers. This table comes from immunoSEQ multiplex PCR, and its TCRdb copy is limited to in-frame clones, with some not included. The sample lists 65,000 to 95,000 clones, about 95% seen once, with 9.6% in the top ten. CDR1 is MNHEY, CDR2 SMNVEV, per germline (reference sequence). The CDR3 consists of 12 residues. V was cut by 4 bases and J by 5 bases, with 9 bases left in between. The TCR originated in an adult with an advanced solid tumor such as melanoma, head and neck, liver or kidney cancer. Specimen: CD4+ or CD8+ T cells sorted from blood, collected in a trial of the OX40 agonist ivuxolimab. V usage is TRBV27 and J usage is TRBJ2-7, with D perhaps matching TRBD1 (5 bases). The CDR3 DNA is TGTGCCAGCAGTTCCAGGGTTAACGAGCAGTACTTC. As protein: CASSSRVNEQYF.